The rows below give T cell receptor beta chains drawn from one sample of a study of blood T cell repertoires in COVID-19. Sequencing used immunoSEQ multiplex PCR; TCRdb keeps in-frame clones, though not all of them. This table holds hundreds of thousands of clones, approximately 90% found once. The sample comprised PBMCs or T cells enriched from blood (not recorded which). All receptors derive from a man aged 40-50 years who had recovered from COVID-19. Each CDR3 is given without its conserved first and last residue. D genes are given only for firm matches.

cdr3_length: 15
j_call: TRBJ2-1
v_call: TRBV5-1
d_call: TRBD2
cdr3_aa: ASSLGTLAGGRNEQF

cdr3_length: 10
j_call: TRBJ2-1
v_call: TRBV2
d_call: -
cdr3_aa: ATWGAYNEQF

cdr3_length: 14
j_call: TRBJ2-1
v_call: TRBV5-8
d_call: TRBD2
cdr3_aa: ASSLVLAGGINEQF

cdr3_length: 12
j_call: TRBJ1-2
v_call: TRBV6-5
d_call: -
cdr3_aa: ASSPDRSPYGYT

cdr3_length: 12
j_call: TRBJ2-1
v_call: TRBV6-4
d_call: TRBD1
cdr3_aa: ASSDLPGQARQF

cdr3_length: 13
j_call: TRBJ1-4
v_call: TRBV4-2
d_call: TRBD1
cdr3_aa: ASSQHRGSNEKLF

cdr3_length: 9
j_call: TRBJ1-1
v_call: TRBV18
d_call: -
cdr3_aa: ASSLRGSAF

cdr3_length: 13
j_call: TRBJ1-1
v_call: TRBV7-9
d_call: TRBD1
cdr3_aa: ASSPGTGGGAEAF

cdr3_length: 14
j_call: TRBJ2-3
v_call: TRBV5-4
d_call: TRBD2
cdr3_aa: ASSLDLAGGTDTQY

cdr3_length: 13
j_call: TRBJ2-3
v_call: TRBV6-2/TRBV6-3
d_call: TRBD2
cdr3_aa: ASSLTSGTTDTQY

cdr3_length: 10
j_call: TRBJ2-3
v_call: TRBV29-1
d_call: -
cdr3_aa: SVGGLTDTQY

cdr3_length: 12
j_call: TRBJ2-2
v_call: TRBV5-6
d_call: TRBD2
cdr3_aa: ASRTSGNTGELF

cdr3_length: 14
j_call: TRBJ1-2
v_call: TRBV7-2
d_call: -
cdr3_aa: ASSLTPPGVTGGYT

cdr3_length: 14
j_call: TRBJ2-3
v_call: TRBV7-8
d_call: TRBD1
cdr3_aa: ASSWTGGAGTDTQY

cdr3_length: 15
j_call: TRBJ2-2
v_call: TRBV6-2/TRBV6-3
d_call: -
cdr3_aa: ASSGIPIGANTGELF

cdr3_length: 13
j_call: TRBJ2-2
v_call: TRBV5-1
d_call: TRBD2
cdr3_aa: ASSLASGNTGELF

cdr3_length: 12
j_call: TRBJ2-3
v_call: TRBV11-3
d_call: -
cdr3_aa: ASSLDGAEDTQY

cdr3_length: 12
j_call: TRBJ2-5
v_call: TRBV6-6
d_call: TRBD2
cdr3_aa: ASSYSGGEETQY

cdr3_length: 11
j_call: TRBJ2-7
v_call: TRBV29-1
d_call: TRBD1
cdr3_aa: SARTGAPYEQY

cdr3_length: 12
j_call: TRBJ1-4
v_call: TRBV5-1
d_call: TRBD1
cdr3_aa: ASSFGQGNEKLF

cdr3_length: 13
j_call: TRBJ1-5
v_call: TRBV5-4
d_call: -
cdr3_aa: ASSSRAGTWQPQH

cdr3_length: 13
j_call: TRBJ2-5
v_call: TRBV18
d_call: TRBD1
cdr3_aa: ATGPGTGSRETQY

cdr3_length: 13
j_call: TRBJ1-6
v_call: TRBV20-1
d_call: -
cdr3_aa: SASGPRGNNSPLH

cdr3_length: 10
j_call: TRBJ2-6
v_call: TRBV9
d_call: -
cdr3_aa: ASTAGANVLT

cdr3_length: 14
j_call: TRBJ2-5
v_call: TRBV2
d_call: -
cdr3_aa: ASGTGNNPSRETQY

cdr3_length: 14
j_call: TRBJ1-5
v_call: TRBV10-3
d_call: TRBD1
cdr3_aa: AISSGQVGSNQPQH

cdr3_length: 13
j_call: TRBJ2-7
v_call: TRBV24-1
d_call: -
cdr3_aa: ATSDSDPGVYEQY

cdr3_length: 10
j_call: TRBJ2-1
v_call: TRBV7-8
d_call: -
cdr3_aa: ASSPTYNEQF

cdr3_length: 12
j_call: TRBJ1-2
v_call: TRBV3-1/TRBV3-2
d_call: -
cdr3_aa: ASSQQGGNYGYT

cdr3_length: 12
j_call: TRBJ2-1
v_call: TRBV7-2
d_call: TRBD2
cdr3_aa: ASSAVLGGNEQF

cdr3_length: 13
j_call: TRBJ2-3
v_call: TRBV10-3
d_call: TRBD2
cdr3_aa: ASQGTSGRRDTQY

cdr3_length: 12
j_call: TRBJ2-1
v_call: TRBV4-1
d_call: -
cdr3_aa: ASSAAGEMNEQF

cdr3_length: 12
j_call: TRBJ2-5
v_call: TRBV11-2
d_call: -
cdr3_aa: ASSRERLQETQY

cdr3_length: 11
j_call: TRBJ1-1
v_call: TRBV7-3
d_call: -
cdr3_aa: ASSPLEASEAF

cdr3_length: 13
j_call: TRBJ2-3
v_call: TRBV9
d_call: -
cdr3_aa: ASSVVGVGTDTQY

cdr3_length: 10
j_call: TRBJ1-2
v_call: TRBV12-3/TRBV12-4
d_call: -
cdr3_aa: ASSAGEYGYT

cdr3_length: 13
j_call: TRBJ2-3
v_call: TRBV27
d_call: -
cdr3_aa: ASSLTADSTDTQY

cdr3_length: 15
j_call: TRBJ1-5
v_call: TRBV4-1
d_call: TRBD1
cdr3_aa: ASSQGDRANSNQPQH

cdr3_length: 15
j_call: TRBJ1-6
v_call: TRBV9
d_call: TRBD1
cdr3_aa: ASSVRDRDLNNSPLH

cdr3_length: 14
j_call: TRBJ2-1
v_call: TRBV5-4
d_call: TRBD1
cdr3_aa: ASRKEVGQDSNEQF

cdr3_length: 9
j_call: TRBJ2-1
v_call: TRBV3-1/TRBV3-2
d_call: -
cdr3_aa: ASGTRDSGF

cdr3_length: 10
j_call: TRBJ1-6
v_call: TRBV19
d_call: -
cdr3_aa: ASSTVNSPLH

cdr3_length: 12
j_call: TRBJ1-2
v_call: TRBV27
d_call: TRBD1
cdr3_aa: ASSTTGTNYGYT

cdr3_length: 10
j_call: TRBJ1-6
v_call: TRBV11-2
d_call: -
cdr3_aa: ASSYLNSPLH

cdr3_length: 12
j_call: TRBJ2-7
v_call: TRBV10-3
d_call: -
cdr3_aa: AISGTQSSYEQY

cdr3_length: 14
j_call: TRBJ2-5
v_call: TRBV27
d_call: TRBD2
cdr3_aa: ASSSLAGEVRETQY

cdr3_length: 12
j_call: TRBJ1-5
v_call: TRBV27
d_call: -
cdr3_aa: ASPGQGSNQPQH

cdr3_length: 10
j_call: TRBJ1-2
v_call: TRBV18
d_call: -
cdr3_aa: ASSPDTYGYT

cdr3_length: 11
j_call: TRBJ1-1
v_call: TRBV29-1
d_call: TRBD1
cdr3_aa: SGSGQGGFEAF

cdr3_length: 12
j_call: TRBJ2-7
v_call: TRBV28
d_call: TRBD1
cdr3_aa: ASSFPGQGKEQY

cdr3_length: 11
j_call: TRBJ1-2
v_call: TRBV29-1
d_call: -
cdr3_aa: SVEAPLAVSYT

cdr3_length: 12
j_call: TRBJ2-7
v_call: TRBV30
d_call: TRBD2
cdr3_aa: AWRTSGSSYEQY

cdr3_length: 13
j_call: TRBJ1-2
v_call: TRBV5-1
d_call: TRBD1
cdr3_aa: ASRTGTGERFGYT